The 21 T cell receptor beta chains reported below all come from one sample, sequenced in a study of PD-L1 blockade in urothelial cancer. The assay was immunoSEQ multiplex PCR, and TCRdb's table has in-frame clones only and misses some. The repertoire holds around 100,000 clones, with 85% to 95% as singletons. The sample's time point: peripheral blood 6 weeks after treatment start. The starting material was PBMCs, obtained around atezolizumab (anti-PD-L1) treatment. The source is a man aged 55 to 70 with urothelial cancer.

J is TRBJ2-3 and V is TRBV28, with no clear D. CDR1 is MDHEN and CDR2 is SYDVKM in the germline V gene. This CDR3 is 14 amino acids long. Trimming left V 6 bases short and J 2 bases short, with 12 bases between. CDR3 DNA sequence: TGTGCCAGCAGCCTTAACTACAACACAGATACGCAGTATTTT. Translating gives CASSLNYNTDTQYF.

The CDR3 spells CASSLGTQMNTEAFF. CDR3 in DNA: TGTGCCAGCAGCTTAGGTACACAAATGAACACTGAAGCTTTCTTT. The J gene is TRBJ1-1, the V gene TRBV7-2, with no clear D. The CDR3 has 15 residues. Per the germline V gene, CDR1 is SGHTA and CDR2 is FQGNSA. V lost 1 base and J lost 0, with 9 bases in between.

The chain employs TRBV29-1 and TRBJ2-3; tentative D call: TRBD2 (5 bases). The CDR3 loop spans 13 amino acids. Germline V gene lookup returns CDR1 SQVTM and CDR2 ANQGSEA. The germline V and J ends were trimmed by 4 bases and 2 bases, with 10 bases remaining between them. The CDR3 DNA sequence: TGCAGCGTTGCCCAGCGGCTCACAGATACGCAGTATTTT. This sequence encodes CSVAQRLTDTQYF.

The chain carries TRBV7-8 and TRBJ1-2; the D gene is possibly TRBD1 (6 bases). The germline V gene has CDR1 SGHVS and CDR2 FQNEAQ. The CDR3 is made up of 14 amino acids. Trimming pared 1 base from V and 3 bases from J, leaving 9 bases between. CDR3 nucleotide sequence: TGTGCCAGCAGCTTAGACCCAGGGGACTATGGCTACACCTTC. This encodes CASSLDPGDYGYTF.

The V and J genes are TRBV20-1 and TRBJ2-7; 8 bases are shared with TRBD2. This CDR3 has 11 residues. Germline CDR1 and CDR2: DFQATT and SNEGSKA (reference sequence). V shed 5 bases and J 5 bases; nucleotides not matched to a gene: 2. The CDR3 nucleotides are TGCAGTGCTGGGACTAGTCACGAGCAGTACTTC. Protein sequence: CSAGTSHEQYF.

This clone was recorded once. The rearrangement links TRBV9 to TRBJ2-3; 8 nucleotides line up with TRBD2. Germline V gives CDR1 SGDLS, CDR2 YYNGEE. This CDR3 has 17 residues. After removal of 0 bases from V and 3 bases from J, the junction contained 9 bases not matched to a gene. The CDR3: CASSVAPGGRGTDTQYF. As DNA, the CDR3 is TGTGCCAGCAGCGTAGCTCCGGGGGGGCGGGGAACAGATACGCAGTATTTT.

This clone was picked up a small number of times. The gene calls are TRBV7-9 and TRBJ2-7, with 10 bases aligning to TRBD1. The CDR3 totals 16 residues. Per germline, CDR1 SEHNR and CDR2 FQNEAQ (reference sequence). J lost 3 bases, V lost 6 bases, and 11 bases had no gene match. CDR3 nucleotides: TGTGCCAGCAGTTCCGTCGGGGACAGGGGCTACTACGAGCAGTACTTC. It translates to CASSSVGDRGYYEQYF. The variable domain in full, with the rest retrieved from reference TRBV7-9 and TRBJ2-7, is DTGVSQNPRHKITKRGQNVTFRCDPISEHNRLYWYRQTLGQGPEFLTYFQNEAQLEKSRLLSDRFSAERPKGSFSTLEIQRTEQGDSAMYLCASSSVGDRGYYEQYFGPGTRLTVT.

The genes are TRBV29-1 and TRBJ2-7; 8 nucleotides match TRBD1. V lost 3 bases and J lost 0; bases outside the gene matches: 4. The CDR3 loop spans 14 amino acids. Per germline, CDR1 SQVTM and CDR2 ANQGSEA. Written as DNA, the CDR3 is TGCAGCGTTGACAGGACAGGGAGCTCCTACGAGCAGTACTTC. Its protein product is CSVDRTGSSYEQYF.

The chain carries TRBV4-1 and TRBJ2-2; possible D gene TRBD1, 5 bases. CDR1 is MGHRA and CDR2 is YSYEKL in the germline V gene. Trimming pared 2 bases from V and 6 bases from J, leaving 10 bases between. This CDR3 spans 14 amino acids. In DNA form, the CDR3 reads TGCGCCAGCAGCCAACCCCTAGGGGCCGGGGAGCTGTTTTTT. This sequence encodes CASSQPLGAGELFF.

CDR3 nucleotide sequence: TGTGCCAGAAGCTCACACGGGACACTTAGCAATCAGCCCCAGCATTTT. Amino acids: CARSSHGTLSNQPQHF. The chain couples TRBV5-3 to TRBJ1-5; D possibly corresponds to TRBD1 (6 bases). TRBV5-3 is an ORF for which the function is uncertain. V dropped 3 bases and J dropped 0 bases, with 13 bases sitting between them. There are 16 residues in the CDR3.

V gene TRBV19 combines with J gene TRBJ1-5, with 7 bases lining up with TRBD1. This CDR3 has 15 residues. Per germline, CDR1 LNHDA and CDR2 SQIVND (reference sequence). V dropped 6 bases and J dropped 3; count of bases not matched to a gene: 8. The CDR3 sequence: CASRRDSRHNQPQHF. CDR3 nucleotides: TGTGCCAGTAGGAGGGACAGCCGTCACAATCAGCCCCAGCATTTT.

This clone was observed a single time. The V and J genes are TRBV2 and TRBJ2-2; 8 positions agree with TRBD2. Germline V lookup: CDR1 SNHLY, CDR2 FYNNEI. The junction had 7 bases not matched to a gene; V was cut back by 6 bases and J by 1 base. CDR3 size: 16 residues. CDR3 in amino acids: CASRGAAGGNTGELFF. In DNA, the CDR3 is TGTGCCAGCAGGGGGGCTGCGGGAGGGAACACCGGGGAGCTGTTTTTT.

V is TRBV21-1 and J is TRBJ1-1; TRBD1 is the table's D call, not checked against the DNA. TRBV21-1 is given as a pseudogene. The CDR3 loop spans 14 amino acids. The CDR3 loop reads CASSPRDRGLLSFF. DNA for the CDR3: TGTGCCAGCAGCCCCCGGGACAGGGGGCTTTTGTCTTTCTTT.

CDR3 amino acids: CASSPLRGETQYF. CDR3 nucleotide sequence: TGTGCCAGCTCACCACTGAGAGGAGAGACCCAGTACTTC. This sequence joins TRBV18 and TRBJ2-5; D is uncertain. Trimming shortened V by 1 base and J by 4 bases, and 7 bases separated the two germline ends. The CDR3 consists of 13 residues. CDR1 KGHSH and CDR2 LQKENI come from the germline V gene.

The rearrangement joins TRBV10-1 to TRBJ1-4; the D is unclear. In germline, CDR1 is WNHNN, CDR2 SYGVQD (reference sequence). V lost 0 bases, J lost 2 bases, and 7 bases lay in between. The CDR3 loop spans 15 amino acids. CDR3 bases: TGCGCCAGCAGTGAGTCGACGGGGACTAATGAAAAACTGTTTTTT. It encodes CASSESTGTNEKLFF.

This chain joins TRBV28 and TRBJ2-1; the D gene is possibly TRBD2 (6 bases). The germline V and J ends were trimmed by 1 base and 9 bases, with 16 bases remaining between them. Germline lookup yields CDR1 MDHEN and CDR2 SYDVKM. The CDR3 contains 15 residues. CDR3 sequence (DNA): TGTGCCAGCAGTTTATTTACAGGACTAAAGGTTGAGCAGTTCTTC. Residues: CASSLFTGLKVEQFF.

This chain joins TRBV28 and TRBJ1-2, with TRBD1 matching over 7 bases. The junction had 7 bases not matched to a gene; V was cut back by 7 bases and J by 5 bases. Germline V lookup: CDR1 MDHEN, CDR2 SYDVKM. CDR3 length equals 13 residues. The CDR3 region has the DNA TGTGCCAGCAAACTTCCGGGACAGTATGGCTACACCTTC. Its translation: CASKLPGQYGYTF.

This clone has a handful of counts. The chain couples TRBV4-3 to TRBJ1-4; D gene uncertain. This CDR3 is 12 amino acids long. V was clipped by 0 bases and J by 11 bases, with 7 bases between them. Germline CDR1 and CDR2: LGHNA and YSLEER. DNA of the CDR3: TGCGCCAGCAGCCAAGAGGGCGGGAAACTGTTTTTT. This translates into CASSQEGGKLFF.

The gene calls are TRBV7-2 and TRBJ2-3, with D maybe TRBD2 (7 bases). Per germline, CDR1 SGHTA and CDR2 FQGNSA. V gave up 1 base and J gave up 7 bases, with 21 bases separating them. CDR3 size: 17 residues. In nucleotides, the CDR3 is TGTGCCAGCAGCTTAGTCGGTACGGGCGGGGGCGCTAATACGCAGTATTTT. Protein sequence: CASSLVGTGGGANTQYF.

V is TRBV27 and J is TRBJ2-2, with D possibly matching TRBD1 (5 bases). Germline-derived CDR1 and CDR2 are MNHEY and SMNVEV (reference sequence). The length of the CDR3 is 15 residues. V dropped 2 bases and J dropped 3 bases, with 10 bases sitting between them. The CDR3 is CASSLQGRDTGELFF. Written as DNA, the CDR3 is TGTGCCAGCAGTTTACAGGGTCGGGACACCGGGGAGCTGTTTTTT.

This clone was seen only a few times. Written as DNA, the CDR3 is TGTGCCTCTCTCCCAGGGAACACTGAAGCTTTCTTT. This gives the protein CASLPGNTEAFF. The gene calls are TRBV30 and TRBJ1-1, with unresolved D. The CDR3 totals 12 residues. V was clipped by 7 bases and J by 1 base, with 10 bases between them. Germline assignment: CDR1 GTSNPN and CDR2 SVGIG (reference sequence).